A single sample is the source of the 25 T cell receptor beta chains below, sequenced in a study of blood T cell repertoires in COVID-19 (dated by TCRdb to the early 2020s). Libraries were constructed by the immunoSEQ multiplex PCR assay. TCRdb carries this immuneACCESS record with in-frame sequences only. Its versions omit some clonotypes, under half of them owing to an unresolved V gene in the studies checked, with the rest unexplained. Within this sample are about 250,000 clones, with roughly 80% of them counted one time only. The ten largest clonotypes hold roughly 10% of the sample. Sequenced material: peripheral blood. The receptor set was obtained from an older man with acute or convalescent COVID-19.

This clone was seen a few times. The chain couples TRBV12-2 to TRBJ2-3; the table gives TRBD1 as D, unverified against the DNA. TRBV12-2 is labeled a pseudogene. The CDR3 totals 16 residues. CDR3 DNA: TGTGCAAGTCGCTTAGCCCGCCGGGACAGCACGGATACGCAGTATTTT. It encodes CASRLARRDSTDTQYF.

CDR3 amino acids: CASSPRGNSNEKLFF. CDR3 nucleotide sequence: TGTGCCAGCTCACCACGCGGCAATTCTAATGAAAAACTGTTTTTT. V gene TRBV18 combines with J gene TRBJ1-4; no definite D call. Germline V gene lookup returns CDR1 KGHSH and CDR2 LQKENI. V gave up 1 base and J gave up 3 bases, with 9 bases separating them. This CDR3 is 15 amino acids long.

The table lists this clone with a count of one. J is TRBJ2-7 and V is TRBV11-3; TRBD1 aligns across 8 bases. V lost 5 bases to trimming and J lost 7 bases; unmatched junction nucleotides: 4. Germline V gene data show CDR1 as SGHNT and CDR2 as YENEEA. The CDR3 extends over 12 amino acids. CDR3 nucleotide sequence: TGTGCCAGCAGCCCCCGGACAGGGGAGCAGTACTTC. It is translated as CASSPRTGEQYF.

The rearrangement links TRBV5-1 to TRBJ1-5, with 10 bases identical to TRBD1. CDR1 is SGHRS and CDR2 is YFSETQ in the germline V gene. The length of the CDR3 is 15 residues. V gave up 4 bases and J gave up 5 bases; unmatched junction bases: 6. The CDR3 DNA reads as TGCGCCAGCAGCCCTTGGACAGGGGGGGATCAGCCCCAGCATTTT. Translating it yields CASSPWTGGDQPQHF.

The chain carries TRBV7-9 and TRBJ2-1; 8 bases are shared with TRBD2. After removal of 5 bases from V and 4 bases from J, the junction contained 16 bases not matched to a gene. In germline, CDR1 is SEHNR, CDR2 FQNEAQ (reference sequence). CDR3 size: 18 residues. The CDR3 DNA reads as TGTGCCAGCAGCGGGGAATTAGCGGGGATGACCCGATACAATGAGCAGTTCTTC. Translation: CASSGELAGMTRYNEQFF. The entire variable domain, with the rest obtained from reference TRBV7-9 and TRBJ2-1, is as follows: DTGVSQNPRHKITKRGQNVTFRCDPISEHNRLYWYRQTLGQGPEFLTYFQNEAQLEKSRLLSDRFSAERPKGSFSTLEIQRTEQGDSAMYLCASSGELAGMTRYNEQFFGPGTRLTVL.

Written as DNA, the CDR3 is TGTGCCAGCAGCTTAACCCAGGGGGCATGGACCATATATTTT. This gives the protein CASSLTQGAWTIYF. V is TRBV7-9 and J is TRBJ1-3; 8 bases map to TRBD1. From germline, CDR1 is SEHNR and CDR2 FQNEAQ (reference sequence). This CDR3 has 14 amino acids. Losses at the gene ends were 2 bases for V and 10 bases for J; bases not matched to a gene: 7.

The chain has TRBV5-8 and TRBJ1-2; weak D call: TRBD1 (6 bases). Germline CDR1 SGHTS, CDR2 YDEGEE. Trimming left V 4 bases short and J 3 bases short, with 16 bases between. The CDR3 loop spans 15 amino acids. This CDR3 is CASSPGQSGDYGYTF. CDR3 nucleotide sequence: TGTGCCAGCAGCCCCGGACAGAGCGGGGACTATGGCTACACCTTC.

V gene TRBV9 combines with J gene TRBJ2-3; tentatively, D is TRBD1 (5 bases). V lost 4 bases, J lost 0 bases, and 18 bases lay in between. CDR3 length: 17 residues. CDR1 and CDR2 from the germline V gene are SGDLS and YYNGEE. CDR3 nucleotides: TGTGCCAGCAGCCCCTACTCAGGGTACGGTAGCACAGATACGCAGTATTTT. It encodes CASSPYSGYGSTDTQYF.

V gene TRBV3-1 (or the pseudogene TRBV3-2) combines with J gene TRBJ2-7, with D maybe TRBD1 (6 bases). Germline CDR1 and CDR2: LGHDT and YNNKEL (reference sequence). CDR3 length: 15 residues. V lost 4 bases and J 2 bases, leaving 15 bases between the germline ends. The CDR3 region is CASSLFGTLPYEQYF. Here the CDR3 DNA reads TGTGCCAGCAGCCTCTTCGGGACACTACCCTACGAGCAGTACTTC.

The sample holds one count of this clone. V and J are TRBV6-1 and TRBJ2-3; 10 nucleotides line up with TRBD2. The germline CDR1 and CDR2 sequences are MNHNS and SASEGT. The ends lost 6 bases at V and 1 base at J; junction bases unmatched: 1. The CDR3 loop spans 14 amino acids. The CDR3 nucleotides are TGTGCCAGCAGAACTAGCGGGGGCACAGATACGCAGTATTTT. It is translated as CASRTSGGTDTQYF.

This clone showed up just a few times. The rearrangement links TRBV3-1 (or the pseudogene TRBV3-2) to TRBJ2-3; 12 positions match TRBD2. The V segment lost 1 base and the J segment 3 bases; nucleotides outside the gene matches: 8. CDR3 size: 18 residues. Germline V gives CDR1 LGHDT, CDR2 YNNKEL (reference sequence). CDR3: CASSQVTASGGGTDTQYF. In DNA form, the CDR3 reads TGTGCCAGCAGCCAAGTAACGGCTAGCGGGGGGGGTACAGATACGCAGTATTTT.

The CDR3 sequence: CASSFPGQGSEQYF. The DNA for the CDR3 is TGTGCCAGCAGTTTTCCGGGACAGGGCTCCGAGCAGTACTTC. The genes are TRBV6-5 and TRBJ2-7; TRBD1 agrees at 9 bases. Germline lookup yields CDR1 MNHEY and CDR2 SVGAGI. The CDR3 contains 14 residues. V shed 4 bases, J shed 6 bases, and the junction held 7 bases outside the gene matches.

The CDR3 DNA reads TGCGCCAGCAGCCCGGGACTAGCGGGGGGGCCGTATAACACAGATACGCAGTATTTT. Its translation: CASSPGLAGGPYNTDTQYF. This rearrangement joins TRBV5-1 to TRBJ2-3, with TRBD2 identical over 16 bases. J was trimmed by 2 bases and V by 4 bases; bases with no gene match: 10. Per the germline V gene, CDR1 is SGHRS and CDR2 is YFSETQ. This CDR3 region has 19 residues. The variable domain in full, with the rest retrieved from reference TRBV5-1 and TRBJ2-3, is KAGVTQTPRYLIKTRGQQVTLSCSPISGHRSVSWYQQTPGQGLQFLFEYFSETQRNKGNFPGRFSGRQFSNSRSEMNVSTLELGDSALYLCASSPGLAGGPYNTDTQYFGPGTRLTVL.

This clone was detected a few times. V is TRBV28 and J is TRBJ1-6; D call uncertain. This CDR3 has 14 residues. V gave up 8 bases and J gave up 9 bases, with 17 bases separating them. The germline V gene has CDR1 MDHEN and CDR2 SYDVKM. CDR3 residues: CASSPAGSPSPLHF. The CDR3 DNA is TGTGCCAGCTCACCGGCGGGGTCCCCTTCACCCCTCCACTTT.

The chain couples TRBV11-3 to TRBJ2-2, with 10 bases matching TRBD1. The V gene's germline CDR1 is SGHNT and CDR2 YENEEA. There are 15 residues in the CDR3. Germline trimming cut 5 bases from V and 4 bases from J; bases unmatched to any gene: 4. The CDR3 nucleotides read TGTGCCAGCAGCAGACAGGGGGCGGTCACCGGGGAGCTGTTTTTT. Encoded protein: CASSRQGAVTGELFF.

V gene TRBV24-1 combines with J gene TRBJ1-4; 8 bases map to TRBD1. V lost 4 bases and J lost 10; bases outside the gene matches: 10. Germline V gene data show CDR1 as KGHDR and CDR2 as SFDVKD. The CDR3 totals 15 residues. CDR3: CATSDSGTGEGKLFF. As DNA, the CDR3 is TGTGCCACCAGTGACTCCGGGACAGGAGAGGGAAAACTGTTTTTT.

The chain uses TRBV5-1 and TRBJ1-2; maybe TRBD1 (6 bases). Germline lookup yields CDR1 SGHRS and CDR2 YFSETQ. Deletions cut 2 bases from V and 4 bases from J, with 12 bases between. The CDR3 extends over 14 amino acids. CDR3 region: CASSLSGGAYGYTF. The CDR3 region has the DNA TGCGCCAGCAGCTTATCTGGGGGGGCCTATGGCTACACCTTC. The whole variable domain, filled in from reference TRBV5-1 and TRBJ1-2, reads KAGVTQTPRYLIKTRGQQVTLSCSPISGHRSVSWYQQTPGQGLQFLFEYFSETQRNKGNFPGRFSGRQFSNSRSEMNVSTLELGDSALYLCASSLSGGAYGYTFGSGTRLTVV.

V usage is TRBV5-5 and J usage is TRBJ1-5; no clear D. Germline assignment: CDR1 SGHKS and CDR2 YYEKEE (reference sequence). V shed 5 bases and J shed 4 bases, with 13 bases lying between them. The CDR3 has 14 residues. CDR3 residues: CASSPNRVNQPQHF. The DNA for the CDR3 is TGTGCCAGCAGTCCGAACAGAGTTAATCAGCCCCAGCATTTT.

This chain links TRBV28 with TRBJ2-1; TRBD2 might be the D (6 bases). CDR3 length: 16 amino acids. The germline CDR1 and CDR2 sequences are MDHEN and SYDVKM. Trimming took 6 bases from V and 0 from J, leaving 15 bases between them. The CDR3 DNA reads TGTGCCAGCAGCTGGGGGGACCCGAGCTCCTACAATGAGCAGTTCTTC. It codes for CASSWGDPSSYNEQFF. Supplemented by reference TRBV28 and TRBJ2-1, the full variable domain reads DVKVTQSSRYLVKRTGEKVFLECVQDMDHENMFWYRQDPGLGLRLIYFSYDVKMKEKGDIPEGYSVSREKKERFSLILESASTNQTSMYLCASSWGDPSSYNEQFFGPGTRLTVL.

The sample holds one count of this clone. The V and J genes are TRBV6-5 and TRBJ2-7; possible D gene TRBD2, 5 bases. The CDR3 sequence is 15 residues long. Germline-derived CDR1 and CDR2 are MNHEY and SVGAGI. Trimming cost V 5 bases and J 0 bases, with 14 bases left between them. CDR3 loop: CASSRDAGSSYEQYF. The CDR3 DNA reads TGTGCCAGCAGTCGGGATGCGGGCAGCTCCTACGAGCAGTACTTC.

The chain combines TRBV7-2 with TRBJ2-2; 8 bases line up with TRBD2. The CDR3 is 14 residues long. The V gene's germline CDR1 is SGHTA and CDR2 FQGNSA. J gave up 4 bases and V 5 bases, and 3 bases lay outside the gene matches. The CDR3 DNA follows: TGTGCCAGCAGCCCCGGGACTAGCACCGGGGAGCTGTTTTTT. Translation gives CASSPGTSTGELFF.

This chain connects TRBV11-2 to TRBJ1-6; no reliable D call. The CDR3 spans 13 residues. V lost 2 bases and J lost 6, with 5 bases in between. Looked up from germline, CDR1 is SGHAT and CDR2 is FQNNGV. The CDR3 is CASSLNSNSPLHF. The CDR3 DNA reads TGTGCCAGCAGCTTAAACAGTAATTCACCCCTCCACTTT.

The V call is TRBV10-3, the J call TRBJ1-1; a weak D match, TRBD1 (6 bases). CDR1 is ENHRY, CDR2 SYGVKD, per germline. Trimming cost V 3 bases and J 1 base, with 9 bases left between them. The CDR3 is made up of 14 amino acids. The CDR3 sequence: CAISDARGNTEAFF. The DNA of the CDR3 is TGTGCCATCAGTGATGCCAGGGGGAACACTGAAGCTTTCTTT.

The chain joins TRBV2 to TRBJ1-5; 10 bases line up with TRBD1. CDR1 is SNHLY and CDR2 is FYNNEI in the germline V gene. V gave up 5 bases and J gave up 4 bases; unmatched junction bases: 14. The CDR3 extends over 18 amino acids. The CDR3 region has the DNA TGTGCCAGCAGTCACTCTGGGACAGGGGTTCTCATAAATCAGCCCCAGCATTTT. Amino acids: CASSHSGTGVLINQPQHF.

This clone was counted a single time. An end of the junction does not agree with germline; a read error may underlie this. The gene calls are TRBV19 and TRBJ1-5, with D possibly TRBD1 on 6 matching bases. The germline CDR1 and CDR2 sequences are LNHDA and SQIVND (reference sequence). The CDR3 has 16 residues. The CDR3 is CAGSKLATGLNQPQHF. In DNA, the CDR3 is TGTGCCGGTAGTAAACTGGCAACAGGGTTGAATCAGCCCCAGCATTTT.